This TCR beta chain was identified in a study of metastatic and nonmetastatic thyroid tumors. Study-wide background: From malignant and benign thyroid patients, repertoires in blood and in tumor or nodule tissue were compared. Study outcomes and limitations: Relative to benign nodules, malignant thyroid tumors were reportedly characterized by significantly elevated TCR beta diversity in blood and tumor.

Per the authors' pipeline: For papillary thyroid cancer, a distant-metastasis classifier was constructed from CDR3 differences observed across clinicopathological groups. Via MiXCR, TCRdb re-called the PCR reads. In this record, the V and J calls reflect TCRdb's handling and not the investigators' own analysis. There are a few thousand clones in the sample; around 30% occur only once, and approximately 25% lies in the top ten. No treatment of any kind had been given to any patient before thyroid surgery. The CDR3 length is 14 residues. V was pared by 0 bases and J by 8 bases, with 12 bases between. CDR1 SGHRS and CDR2 YFSETQ come from the germline V gene. On this clone itself: Its matching antigen is unknown.

The chain carries TRBV5-1 and TRBJ1-3; D not certain. The source is a female donor with papillary thyroid cancer or a benign thyroid nodule (not recorded which). Some clones in this sample may be carry-over from other donors' samples. Material for sequencing was adjacent normal tissue. The CDR3 spells CASSLGGRRDTIYF. CDR3 in DNA: TGCGCCAGCAGCTTGGGTGGTAGGAGAGACACCATATATTTT.